Detailed here is one T cell receptor beta chain. As yet, its antigen is unknown. The repertoire was sequenced with immunoSEQ multiplex PCR; TCRdb's copy has only in-frame clones and lacks some. Here the sample spans tens of thousands of clones, 85% being singletons. The CDR3 sequence is 15 residues long. The germline gives CDR1 SGHTA, CDR2 FQGNSA. Trimming shortened V by 1 base and J by 1 base, and 9 bases separated the two germline ends. The data are from a study of T cell responses to AZD1222 COVID-19 vaccine. Study outcomes and limitations: Across the whole spike, CD4 TCRs peaked at regions 160-218 and 743-854.

The chain combines TRBV7-2 with TRBJ2-3; tentatively, D is TRBD2 (7 bases). This receptor was identified in an adult who received the AZD1222 COVID-19 vaccine. Sequences were derived from peripheral blood, sampled 28 days after the second AZD1222 dose. This CDR3 reads CASSLVRGRTDTQYF. DNA for the CDR3: TGTGCCAGCAGCTTAGTGCGGGGGCGCACAGATACGCAGTATTTT.